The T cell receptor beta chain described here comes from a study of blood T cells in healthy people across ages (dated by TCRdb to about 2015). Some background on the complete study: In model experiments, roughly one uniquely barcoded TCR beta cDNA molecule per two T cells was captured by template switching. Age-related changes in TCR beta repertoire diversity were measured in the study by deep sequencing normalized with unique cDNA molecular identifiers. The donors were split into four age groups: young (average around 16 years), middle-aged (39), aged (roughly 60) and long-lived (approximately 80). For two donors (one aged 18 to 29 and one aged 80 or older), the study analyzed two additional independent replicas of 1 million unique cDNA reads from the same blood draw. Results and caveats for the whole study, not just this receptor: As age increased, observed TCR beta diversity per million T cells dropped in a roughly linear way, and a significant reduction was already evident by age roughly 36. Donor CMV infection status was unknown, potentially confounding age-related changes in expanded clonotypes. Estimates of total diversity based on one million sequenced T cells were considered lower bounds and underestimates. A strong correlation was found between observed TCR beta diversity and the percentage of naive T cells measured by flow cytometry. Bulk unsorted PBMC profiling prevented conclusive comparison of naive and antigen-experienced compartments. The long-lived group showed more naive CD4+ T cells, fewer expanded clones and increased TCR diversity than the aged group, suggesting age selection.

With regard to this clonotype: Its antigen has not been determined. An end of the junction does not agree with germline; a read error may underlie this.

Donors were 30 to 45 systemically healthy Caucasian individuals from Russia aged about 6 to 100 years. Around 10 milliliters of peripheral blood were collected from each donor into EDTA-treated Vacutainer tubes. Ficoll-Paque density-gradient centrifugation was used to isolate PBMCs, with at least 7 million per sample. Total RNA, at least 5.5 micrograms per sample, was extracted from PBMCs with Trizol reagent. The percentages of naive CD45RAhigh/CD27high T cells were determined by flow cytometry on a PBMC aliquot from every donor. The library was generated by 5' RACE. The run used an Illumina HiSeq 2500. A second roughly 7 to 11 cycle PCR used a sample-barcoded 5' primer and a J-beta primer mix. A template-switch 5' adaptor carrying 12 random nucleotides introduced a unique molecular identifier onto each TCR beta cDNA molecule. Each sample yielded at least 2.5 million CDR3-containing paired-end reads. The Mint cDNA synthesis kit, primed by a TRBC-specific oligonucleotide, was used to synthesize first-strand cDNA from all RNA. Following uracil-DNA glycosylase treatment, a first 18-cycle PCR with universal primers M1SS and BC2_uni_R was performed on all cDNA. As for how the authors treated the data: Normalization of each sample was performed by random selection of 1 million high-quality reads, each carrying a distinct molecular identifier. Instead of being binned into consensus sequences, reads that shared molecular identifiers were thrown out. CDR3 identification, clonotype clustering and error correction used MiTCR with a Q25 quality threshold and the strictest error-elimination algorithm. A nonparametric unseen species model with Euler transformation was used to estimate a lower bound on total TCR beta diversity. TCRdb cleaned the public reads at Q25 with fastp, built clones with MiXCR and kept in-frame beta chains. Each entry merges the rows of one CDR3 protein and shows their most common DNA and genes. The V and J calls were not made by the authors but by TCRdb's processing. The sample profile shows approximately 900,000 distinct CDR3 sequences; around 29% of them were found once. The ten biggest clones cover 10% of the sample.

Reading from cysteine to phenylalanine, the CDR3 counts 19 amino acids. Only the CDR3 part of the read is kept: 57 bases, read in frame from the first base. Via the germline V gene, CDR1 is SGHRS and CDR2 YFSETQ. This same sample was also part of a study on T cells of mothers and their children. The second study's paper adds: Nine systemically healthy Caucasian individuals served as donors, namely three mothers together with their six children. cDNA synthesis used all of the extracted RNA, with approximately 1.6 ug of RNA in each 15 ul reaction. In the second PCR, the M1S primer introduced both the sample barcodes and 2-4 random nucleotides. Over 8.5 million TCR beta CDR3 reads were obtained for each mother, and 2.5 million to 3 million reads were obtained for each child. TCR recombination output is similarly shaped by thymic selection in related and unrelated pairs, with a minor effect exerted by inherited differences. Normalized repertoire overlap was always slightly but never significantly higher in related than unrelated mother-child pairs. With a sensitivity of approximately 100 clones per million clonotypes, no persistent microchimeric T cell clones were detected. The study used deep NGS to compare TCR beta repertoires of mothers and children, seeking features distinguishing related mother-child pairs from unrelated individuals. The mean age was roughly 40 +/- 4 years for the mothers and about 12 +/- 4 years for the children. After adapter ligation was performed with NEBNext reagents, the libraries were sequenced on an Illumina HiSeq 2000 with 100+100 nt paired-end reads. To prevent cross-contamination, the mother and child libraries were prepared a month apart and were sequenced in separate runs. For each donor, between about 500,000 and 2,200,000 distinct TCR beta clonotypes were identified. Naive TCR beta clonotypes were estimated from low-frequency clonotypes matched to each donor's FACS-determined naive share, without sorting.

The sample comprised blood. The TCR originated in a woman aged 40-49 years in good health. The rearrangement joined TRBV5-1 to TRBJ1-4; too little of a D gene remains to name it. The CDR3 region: CASSLASIGSYATNEKPFF. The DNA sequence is TGCGCCAGCAGCTTGGCCTCTATAGGCAGCTATGCAACTAATGAAAAACCGTTTTTT.